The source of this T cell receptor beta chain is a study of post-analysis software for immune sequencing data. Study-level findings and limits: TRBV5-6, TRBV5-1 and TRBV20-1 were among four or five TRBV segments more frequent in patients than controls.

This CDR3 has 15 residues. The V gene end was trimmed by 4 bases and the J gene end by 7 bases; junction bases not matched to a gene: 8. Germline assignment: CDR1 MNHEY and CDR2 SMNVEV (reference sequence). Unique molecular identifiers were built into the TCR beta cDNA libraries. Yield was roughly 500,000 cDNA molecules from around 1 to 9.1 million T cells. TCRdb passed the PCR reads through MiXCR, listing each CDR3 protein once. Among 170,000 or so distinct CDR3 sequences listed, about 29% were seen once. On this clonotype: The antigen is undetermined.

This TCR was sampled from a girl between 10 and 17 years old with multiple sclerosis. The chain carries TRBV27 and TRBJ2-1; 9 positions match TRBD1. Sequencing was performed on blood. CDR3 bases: TGTGCCAGCAGTTGGCCGGGACAGGGTGTGAATGAGCAGTTCTTC. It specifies CASSWPGQGVNEQFF.